This TCR beta chain was captured by sequencing in a study of blood T cell repertoires in COVID-19. Study summary: Material from acute and convalescent COVID-19 was sourced from the United States, Italy and Spain.

The germline V gene has CDR1 GTSNPN and CDR2 SVGIG (reference sequence). The V and J ends lost 0 bases and 5 bases, in that order; junction bases with no gene match: 1. The CDR3 has 15 amino acids. This clone appeared many times. Assay: immunoSEQ multiplex PCR; the TCRdb copy retains only in-frame clones and omits some. The sample lists some 320,000 clones, about 89% seen once, with 7.8% in the top ten. The TCR comes from a woman between 50 and 59 years old who had recovered from COVID-19. The sequenced sample was peripheral blood. The chain joins TRBV30 to TRBJ2-1; 13 bases are shared with TRBD2. This CDR3 reads CAWSVGLAGNNEQFF. Written as DNA, the CDR3 is TGTGCCTGGAGTGTGGGACTAGCGGGAAACAATGAGCAGTTCTTC.